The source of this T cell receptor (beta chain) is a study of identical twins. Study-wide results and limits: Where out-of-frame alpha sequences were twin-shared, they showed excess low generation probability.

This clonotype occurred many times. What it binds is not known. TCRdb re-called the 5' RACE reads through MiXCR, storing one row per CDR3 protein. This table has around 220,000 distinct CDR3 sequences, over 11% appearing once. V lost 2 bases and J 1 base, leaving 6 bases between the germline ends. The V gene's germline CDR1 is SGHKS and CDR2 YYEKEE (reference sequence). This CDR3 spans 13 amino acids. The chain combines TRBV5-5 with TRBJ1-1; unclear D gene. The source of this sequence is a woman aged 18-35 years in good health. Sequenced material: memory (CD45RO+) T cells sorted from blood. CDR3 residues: CASSFVWNTEAFF. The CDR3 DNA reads TGTGCCAGCAGCTTCGTCTGGAACACTGAAGCTTTCTTT.